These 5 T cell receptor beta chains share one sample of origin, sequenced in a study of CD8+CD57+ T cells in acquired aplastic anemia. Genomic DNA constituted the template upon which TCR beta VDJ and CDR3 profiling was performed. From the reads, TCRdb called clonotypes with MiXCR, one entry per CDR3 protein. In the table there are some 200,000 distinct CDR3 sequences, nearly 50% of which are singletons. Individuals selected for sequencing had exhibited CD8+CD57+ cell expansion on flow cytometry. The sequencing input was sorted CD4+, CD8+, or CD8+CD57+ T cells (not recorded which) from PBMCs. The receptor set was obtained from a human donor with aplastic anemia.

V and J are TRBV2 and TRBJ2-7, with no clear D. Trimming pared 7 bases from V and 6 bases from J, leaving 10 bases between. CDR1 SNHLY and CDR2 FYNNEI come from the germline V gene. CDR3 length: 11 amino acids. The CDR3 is CASTGSSEQYF. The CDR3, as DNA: TGTGCCAGCACCGGAAGCTCCGAGCAGTACTTC.

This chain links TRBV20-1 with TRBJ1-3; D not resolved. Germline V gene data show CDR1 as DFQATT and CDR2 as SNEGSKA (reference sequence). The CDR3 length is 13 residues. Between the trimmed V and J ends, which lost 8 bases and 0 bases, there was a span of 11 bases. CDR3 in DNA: TGCAGTTCCTTAGGGAACTCTGGAAACACCATATATTTT. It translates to CSSLGNSGNTIYF.

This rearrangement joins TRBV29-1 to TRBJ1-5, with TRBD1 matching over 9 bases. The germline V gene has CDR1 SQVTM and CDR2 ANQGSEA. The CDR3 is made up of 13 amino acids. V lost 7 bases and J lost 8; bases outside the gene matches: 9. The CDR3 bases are TGCAGCGCTCTACAGGGGGCGGGTGAGCCCCAGCATTTT. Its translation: CSALQGAGEPQHF.

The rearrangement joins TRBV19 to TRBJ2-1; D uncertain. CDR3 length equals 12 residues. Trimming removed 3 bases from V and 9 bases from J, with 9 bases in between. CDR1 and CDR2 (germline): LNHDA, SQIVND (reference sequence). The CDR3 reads CASSIGVSEQFF. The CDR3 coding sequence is TGTGCCAGTAGTATTGGGGTTAGTGAGCAGTTCTTC. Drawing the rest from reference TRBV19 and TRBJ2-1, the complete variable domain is DGGITQSPKYLFRKEGQNVTLSCEQNLNHDAMYWYRQDPGQGLRLIYYSQIVNDFQKGDIAEGYSVSREKKESFPLTVTSAQKNPTAFYLCASSIGVSEQFFGPGTRLTVL.

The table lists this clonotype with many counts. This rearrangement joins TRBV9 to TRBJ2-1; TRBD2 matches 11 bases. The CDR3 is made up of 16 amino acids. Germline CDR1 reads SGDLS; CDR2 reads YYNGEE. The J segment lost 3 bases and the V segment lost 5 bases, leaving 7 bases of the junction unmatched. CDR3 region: CASSATSGSVYNEQFF. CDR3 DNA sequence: TGTGCCAGCAGTGCTACTAGCGGGAGTGTCTACAATGAGCAGTTCTTC.